The next 29 T cell receptor beta chains were all read from a single sample in a study of graft-versus-host responses after intestinal transplantation. Produced via immunoSEQ multiplex PCR; TCRdb's table is partial and in-frame only. This sample carries about 97,000 clones, around 90% of them seen once, and the ten largest clones take about 15%. Here the sequenced sample was PBMCs, taken around 68 weeks after intestinal transplant. Receptor source: a human patient who received an intestinal transplant, so some T cells may come from the graft donor.

This clone was counted a single time. This chain links TRBV19 with TRBJ1-2; no clear D gene. Looked up from germline, CDR1 is LNHDA and CDR2 is SQIVND (reference sequence). CDR3 length: 12 amino acids. Trimming removed 3 bases from V and 6 bases from J, with 8 bases in between. The CDR3: CASSITGNGYTF. CDR3 nucleotide sequence: TGTGCCAGTAGTATCACCGGGAATGGCTACACCTTC.

The gene calls are TRBV5-6 and TRBJ2-7; 7 bases line up with TRBD1. Germline CDR1 and CDR2: SGHDT and YYEEEE. The V gene end was trimmed by 4 bases and the J gene end by 1 base; junction bases not matched to a gene: 8. The CDR3 spans 15 residues. In DNA, the CDR3 is TGTGCCAGCAGCCCCTATCCGGGACAGTCCTACGAGCAGTACTTC. The encoded protein is CASSPYPGQSYEQYF.

The chain couples TRBV9 to TRBJ2-7, with 7 bases fitting TRBD1. The trim removed 2 bases at V and 4 bases at J, leaving 9 bases unmatched. CDR3 length: 15 residues. The germline CDR1 and CDR2 sequences are SGDLS and YYNGEE. CDR3 sequence: CASSVSTGIFYEQYF. CDR3 nucleotide sequence: TGTGCCAGCAGCGTGTCGACAGGGATTTTTTACGAGCAGTACTTC.

A single count supports this clone. In DNA, the CDR3 is TGTGCCAGCAGTGAACAGGCCACCTACGAGCAGTACTTC. Its protein is CASSEQATYEQYF. This chain uses TRBV2 with TRBJ2-7, with unresolved D. The CDR3 runs to 13 residues. The V gene lost 2 bases and the J gene lost 2 bases, with 7 bases spanning the gap. Germline V gene sequence: CDR1 SNHLY, CDR2 FYNNEI.

This clone was recorded only once. V usage is TRBV10-3 and J usage is TRBJ1-1, with D tentatively TRBD1 (5 bases). The CDR3 length is 12 residues. The germline V and J ends were trimmed by 3 bases and 6 bases, with 8 bases remaining between them. Germline V gene data show CDR1 as ENHRY and CDR2 as SYGVKD. CDR3 residues: CAISDSGPEAFF. The CDR3, as DNA: TGTGCCATCAGTGATTCGGGGCCTGAAGCTTTCTTT.

The J gene is TRBJ1-5, the V gene TRBV29-1; D uncertain. The germline V gene has CDR1 SQVTM and CDR2 ANQGSEA. Between the trimmed V and J ends, which lost 4 bases and 5 bases, there was a span of 9 bases. The CDR3 is 12 amino acids. CDR3 nucleotides: TGCAGCGTTGTTTCGGGAGATCAGCCCCAGCATTTT. It codes for CSVVSGDQPQHF.

The CDR3 coding sequence is TGCGCCAGCAGCCAAGAGAGACAGACGGTCTACAATGAGCAGTTCTTC. Amino acids: CASSQERQTVYNEQFF. The chain is built from TRBV4-1 and TRBJ2-1; tentative D call: TRBD1 (5 bases). The V end lost 0 bases, the J end lost 3 bases, and 12 bases lay between the germline ends. Per germline, CDR1 MGHRA and CDR2 YSYEKL. This CDR3 is 16 amino acids long.

The genes are TRBV4-1 and TRBJ1-5; 7 nucleotides align to TRBD1. V was clipped by 0 bases and J by 4 bases; unmatched bases: 3. CDR1 and CDR2 from the germline V gene are MGHRA and YSYEKL. CDR3 size: 15 residues. The CDR3 reads CASSQEGTVNQPQHF. The CDR3 coding sequence is TGCGCCAGCAGCCAAGAAGGGACAGTTAATCAGCCCCAGCATTTT.

This CDR3 is CASSPDRASPLHF. Written as DNA, the CDR3 is TGTGCCAGCAGCCCTGACAGGGCTTCACCCCTCCACTTT. This chain joins TRBV11-1 and TRBJ1-6; 7 nucleotides line up with TRBD1. Germline-derived CDR1 and CDR2 are SGHAT and FQDESV (reference sequence). The CDR3 extends over 13 amino acids. V was pared by 5 bases and J by 9 bases, with 4 bases of the junction left unmatched.

The V call is TRBV15, the J call TRBJ1-5; the D gene is possibly TRBD1 (6 bases). CDR1 LNHNV and CDR2 YYDKDF come from the germline V gene (reference sequence). The CDR3 runs 17 residues. Trimming took off 0 bases at V and 3 bases at J, with 15 bases between the two ends. CDR3 nucleotide sequence: TGTGCCACCAGCAGAGATTTTCAGGCAGGGGCCAATCAGCCCCAGCATTTT. This encodes CATSRDFQAGANQPQHF.

The chain employs TRBV10-3 and TRBJ2-7; 7 bases agree with TRBD2. The V gene end was trimmed by 7 bases and the J gene end by 6 bases; junction bases not matched to a gene: 9. Germline loops: CDR1 ENHRY, CDR2 SYGVKD. The CDR3 length is 13 residues. The DNA of the CDR3 is TGTGCCATCAAAGGCGGGAGTCCTGGCGAGCAGTACTTC. It specifies CAIKGGSPGEQYF.

The chain joins TRBV6-5 to TRBJ2-2; D is ambiguous. V gave up 5 bases and J gave up 4 bases, with 14 bases separating them. CDR1 is MNHEY and CDR2 is SVGAGI in the germline V gene. This CDR3 is 15 amino acids long. The CDR3 region is CASSPRWEVTGELFF. The CDR3 DNA follows: TGTGCCAGCAGTCCCAGGTGGGAAGTCACCGGGGAGCTGTTTTTT.

V gene TRBV5-1 combines with J gene TRBJ1-2; unclear D gene. Germline V gives CDR1 SGHRS, CDR2 YFSETQ. V was shortened by 0 bases and J by 4 bases, with 19 bases between the two germline ends. The CDR3 has 17 residues. CDR3 residues: CASSLAYLPIVGYGYTF. CDR3 coding DNA: TGCGCCAGCAGCTTGGCGTATCTGCCCATTGTAGGCTATGGCTACACCTTC.

The DNA of the CDR3 is TGTGCCAGCTCACCGGTTTCGGACGGGGAACTGTTTTTT. It translates to CASSPVSDGELFF. The chain recombines TRBV18 with TRBJ1-4; D is undetermined. CDR1 KGHSH and CDR2 LQKENI come from the germline V gene. V was clipped by 3 bases and J by 12 bases, with 14 bases between them. This CDR3 is 13 amino acids long.

This chain links TRBV12-2 with TRBJ1-2. TRBV12-2 is flagged as a pseudogene. This CDR3 spans 17 amino acids. The CDR3 DNA sequence: TGTGCAAGTCGCTTAGGTGTTTGGACCCAAGCAAGGTATGGCTACACCTTC. The encoded protein is CASRLGVWTQARYGYTF.

As to this clone: No DNA is shown, since the ends of the CDR3 on it are uncertain; the CDR3 is the one TCRdb lists. The rearrangement joins TRBV10-2 to TRBJ1-1; the table calls TRBD1, which could not be checked here. The CDR3 is 13 amino acids long, termini counted. CDR1 is WSHSY and CDR2 is SAAADI in the germline V gene. The CDR3: CASILGHNTEAFF.

The chain joins TRBV5-7 to TRBJ1-5, with TRBD1 identical over 7 bases. TRBV5-7 is known as an ORF, though its function is uncertain. The CDR3 contains 15 residues. V was clipped by 4 bases and J by 9 bases; unmatched bases: 13. In DNA, the CDR3 is TGTGCCAGCAGCCCTGCGGGACAGTCGTGTTCGCCCCAGCATTTT. Protein: CASSPAGQSCSPQHF.

The rearrangement uses TRBV5-1 and TRBJ2-1, with unresolved D. Trimming pared 2 bases from V and 6 bases from J, leaving 6 bases between. CDR3 length: 12 residues. Germline lookup yields CDR1 SGHRS and CDR2 YFSETQ. The CDR3 sequence is CASSFPSNEQFF. The CDR3 DNA is TGCGCCAGCAGCTTTCCCTCCAATGAGCAGTTCTTC. The full variable domain, in which reference TRBV5-1 and TRBJ2-1 provide the parts outside the CDR3, is KAGVTQTPRYLIKTRGQQVTLSCSPISGHRSVSWYQQTPGQGLQFLFEYFSETQRNKGNFPGRFSGRQFSNSRSEMNVSTLELGDSALYLCASSFPSNEQFFGPGTRLTVL.

The rearrangement joins TRBV6-4 to TRBJ2-2, with TRBD1 identical over 7 bases. The V gene's germline CDR1 is MRHNA and CDR2 SNTAGT. The CDR3 has 14 amino acids. V lost 3 bases and J lost 6; bases outside the gene matches: 4. CDR3 DNA: TGTGCCAGCAGTGAGGGGCAGGGGGCCGGGGAGCTGTTTTTT. Protein sequence: CASSEGQGAGELFF.

The sample holds one count of this clone. CDR3 coding DNA: TGTGCCAGCTCACCAGGGACGGATGGCTACACCTTC. This sequence encodes CASSPGTDGYTF. The rearrangement links TRBV18 to TRBJ1-2; perhaps TRBD1 as D (5 bases). V gave up 2 bases and J gave up 6 bases, with 7 bases separating them. CDR1 is KGHSH and CDR2 is LQKENI in the germline V gene. The CDR3 spans 12 residues. Full variable domain (missing parts from reference TRBV18 and TRBJ1-2): NAGVMQNPRHLVRRRGQEARLRCSPMKGHSHVYWYRQLPEEGLKFMVYLQKENIIDESGMPKERFSAEFPKEGPSILRIQQVVRGDSAAYFCASSPGTDGYTFGSGTRLTVV.

This clone was seen once. This chain links TRBV5-1 with TRBJ2-7; D gene unclear. The ends were cut back, 3 bases at V and 7 bases at J, with 14 bases in the middle. The CDR3 runs 13 residues. The germline gives CDR1 SGHRS, CDR2 YFSETQ. DNA of the CDR3: TGCGCCAGCAGCTCAGGACCGGGTATGGAGCAGTACTTC. Residues: CASSSGPGMEQYF.

The chain joins TRBV15 to TRBJ2-5; the D call may be TRBD1 or TRBD2 (5 bases each). The J call may be incorrect, as the DNA end agrees better with TRBJ2-7. The V gene's germline CDR1 is LNHNV and CDR2 YYDKDF (reference sequence). The CDR3 extends over 15 amino acids. In DNA form, the CDR3 reads TGTGCCACCAGCAGAGTTCGAGGGGATATCAACGAGCAGTACTTC. Its translation: CATSRVRGDINEQYF.

The chain carries TRBV19 and TRBJ2-7; 7 nucleotides agree with TRBD2. The CDR3 runs 15 residues. CDR1 is LNHDA, CDR2 SQIVND, per germline (reference sequence). V lost 3 bases, J lost 2 bases, and 7 bases stayed unmatched. The CDR3 bases are TGTGCCAGTAGTATTGGTGCGGGGGAGACCTACGAGCAGTACTTC. The encoded protein is CASSIGAGETYEQYF.

This chain links TRBV5-3 with TRBJ1-2; D not certain. TRBV5-3 is marked as an open reading frame, function uncertain. Trimming removed 0 bases from V and 8 bases from J, with 8 bases in between. This CDR3 has 12 amino acids. The CDR3 loop reads CARSLVSGGYTF. The CDR3, as DNA: TGTGCCAGAAGCTTGGTTTCTGGGGGCTACACCTTC.

This clone was counted once. The CDR3 loop reads CSGIGGNIQYF. In DNA, the CDR3 is TGCAGTGGGATAGGGGGAAACATTCAGTACTTC. The chain is built from TRBV20-1 and TRBJ2-4, with D tentatively TRBD1 (6 bases). CDR1 DFQATT and CDR2 SNEGSKA come from the germline V gene (reference sequence). Deletions cut 7 bases from V and 6 bases from J, with 10 bases between. This CDR3 is built from 11 residues.

This clone turned up a few times. The chain recombines TRBV4-1 with TRBJ1-5; perhaps TRBD1 as D (6 bases). The V gene's germline CDR1 is MGHRA and CDR2 YSYEKL. The CDR3 runs 15 residues. V lost 0 bases and J 5 bases, leaving 11 bases between the germline ends. DNA of the CDR3: TGCGCCAGCAGCCAAGAGGGGACATCCCATCAGCCCCAGCATTTT. Protein sequence: CASSQEGTSHQPQHF.

The rearrangement uses TRBV5-1 and TRBJ2-1, with D uncertain. There are 13 residues in the CDR3. Germline-derived CDR1 and CDR2 are SGHRS and YFSETQ. V was pared by 4 bases and J by 9 bases, with 14 bases between. CDR3 protein: CASSLGPNSEQFF. The CDR3 coding sequence is TGCGCCAGCAGCCTAGGCCCAAATAGTGAGCAGTTCTTC. Using reference TRBV5-1 and TRBJ2-1 for the parts outside the CDR3, the full variable domain is KAGVTQTPRYLIKTRGQQVTLSCSPISGHRSVSWYQQTPGQGLQFLFEYFSETQRNKGNFPGRFSGRQFSNSRSEMNVSTLELGDSALYLCASSLGPNSEQFFGPGTRLTVL.

This clone was picked up a small number of times. J is TRBJ2-1 and V is TRBV6-1; D may match TRBD1 or TRBD2 (5 bases each). This CDR3 comprises 14 residues. Trimming left V 6 bases short and J 5 bases short, with 14 bases between. Germline CDR1 MNHNS, CDR2 SASEGT. CDR3 amino acids: CASRRGDGDNEQFF. The CDR3 DNA follows: TGTGCCAGCAGGAGGGGAGACGGTGACAATGAGCAGTTCTTC.

This clone has just a few counts. The V and J genes are TRBV27 and TRBJ1-5; 8 bases are shared with TRBD1. The trim removed 6 bases at V and 4 bases at J, leaving 5 bases unmatched. Looked up from germline, CDR1 is MNHEY and CDR2 is SMNVEV (reference sequence). The CDR3 spans 14 residues. DNA for the CDR3: TGTGCCAGCAGACCGGGACAGGAGAATCAGCCCCAGCATTTT. This sequence encodes CASRPGQENQPQHF.